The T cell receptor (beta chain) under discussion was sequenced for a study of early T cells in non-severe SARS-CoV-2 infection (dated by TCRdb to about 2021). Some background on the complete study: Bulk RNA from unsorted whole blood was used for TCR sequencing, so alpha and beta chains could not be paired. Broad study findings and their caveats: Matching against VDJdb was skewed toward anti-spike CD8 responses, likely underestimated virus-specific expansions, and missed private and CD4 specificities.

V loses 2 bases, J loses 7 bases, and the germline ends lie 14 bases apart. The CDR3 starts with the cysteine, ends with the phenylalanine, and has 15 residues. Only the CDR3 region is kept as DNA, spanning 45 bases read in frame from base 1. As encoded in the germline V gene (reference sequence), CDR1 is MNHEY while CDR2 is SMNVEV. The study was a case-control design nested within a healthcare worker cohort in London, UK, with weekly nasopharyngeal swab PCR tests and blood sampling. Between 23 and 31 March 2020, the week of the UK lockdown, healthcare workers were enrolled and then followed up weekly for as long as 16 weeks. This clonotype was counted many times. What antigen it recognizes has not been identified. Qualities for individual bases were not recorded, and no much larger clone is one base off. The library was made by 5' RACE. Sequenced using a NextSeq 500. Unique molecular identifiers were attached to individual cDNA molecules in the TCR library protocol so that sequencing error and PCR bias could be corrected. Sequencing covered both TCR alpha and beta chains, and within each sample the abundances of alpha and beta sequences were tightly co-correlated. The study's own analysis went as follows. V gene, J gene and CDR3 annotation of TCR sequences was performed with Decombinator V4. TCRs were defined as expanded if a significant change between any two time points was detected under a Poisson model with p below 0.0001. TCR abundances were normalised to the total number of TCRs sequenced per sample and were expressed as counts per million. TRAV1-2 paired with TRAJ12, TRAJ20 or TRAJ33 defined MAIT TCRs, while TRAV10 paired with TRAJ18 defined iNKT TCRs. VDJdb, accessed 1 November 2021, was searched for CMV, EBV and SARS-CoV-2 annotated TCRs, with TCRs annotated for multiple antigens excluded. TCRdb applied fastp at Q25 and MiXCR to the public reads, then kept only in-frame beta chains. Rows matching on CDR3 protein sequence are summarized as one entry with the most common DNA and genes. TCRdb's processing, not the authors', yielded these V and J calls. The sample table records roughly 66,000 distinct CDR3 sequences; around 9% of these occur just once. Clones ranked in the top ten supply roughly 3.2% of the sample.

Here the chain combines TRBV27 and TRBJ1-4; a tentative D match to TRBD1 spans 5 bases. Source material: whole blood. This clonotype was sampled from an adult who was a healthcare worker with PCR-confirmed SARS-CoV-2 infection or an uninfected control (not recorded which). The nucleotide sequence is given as TGTGCCAGCAGTTTAGATTTGCTGGGGGGTGAAAAACTGTTTTTT. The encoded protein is CASSLDLLGGEKLFF.